This T cell receptor (beta chain) emerged from a study of shared T cell receptors in the human thymus (dated by TCRdb to 2020 to 2022). As for the study more broadly: The study examined how self-reactive, shared T-cell receptor alpha chains are generated in the human thymus.

Concerning this clone itself: This clone's antigen is unknown. No quality values exist for individual bases; no much larger clone is one base distant.

The library was generated by the immunoSEQ multiplex PCR assay. In its TCRdb copy, this immuneACCESS table keeps in-frame sequences only and misses some clones. Where compared with another copy, unresolved V genes explain less than half of these, and the others have no known cause. This sample is represented by under 450,000 clones; 85% to 95% of them were singletons. Roughly 0.021% of the sample lies in the top ten. Sequencing was done on a sample of thymocytes. The origin of this receptor is a human donor.

The nucleotide sequence reads TGCGCCAGCAGCGTAAGGACAGATTTAAGGGAGCAGTACTTC. Its product reads: CASSVRTDLREQYF. Rearrangement joined TRBV5-1 to TRBJ2-7; a tentative D match to TRBD1 spans 6 bases. CDR1 and CDR2, looked up from the germline V gene, are SGHRS and YFSETQ. Including cysteine and phenylalanine, the CDR3 has 14 amino acids. CDR3 DNA only is kept here, 42 bases in frame from base 1. V is pared back by 4 bases and J by 7 bases, with 18 bases lying between the germline termini. Full variable domain (CDR3 extended with the reference TRBV5-1 and TRBJ2-7 proteins): KAGVTQTPRYLIKTRGQQVTLSCSPISGHRSVSWYQQTPGQGLQFLFEYFSETQRNKGNFPGRFSGRQFSNSRSEMNVSTLELGDSALYLCASSVRTDLREQYFGPGTRLTVT.